The entry that follows covers one TCR beta chain sequence. This sample is drawn from a study of blood T cell repertoires in COVID-19. Study information: COVID-19 samples collected from the United States, Italy and Spain covered acute and convalescent phases. Sources were T cells, B-cell-depleted T cells, or PBMCs; the material itself was cDNA or gDNA.

Libraries were prepared by immunoSEQ multiplex PCR; TCRdb keeps only in-frame clonotypes and omits some of them. The table lists approximately 440,000 clones, about 90% of them singletons, with 0.65% to 0.9% in the top ten. The CDR3 is 15 amino acids. Germline CDR1 and CDR2: LNHDA and SQIVND (reference sequence). Germline trimming cut 5 bases from V and 6 bases from J; bases unmatched to any gene: 12. The sequence was obtained from a woman younger than 35 who had recovered from COVID-19. The rearrangement links TRBV19 to TRBJ1-2; 7 nucleotides match TRBD1. The sample was PBMCs or T cells enriched from blood (not recorded which). The CDR3 coding sequence is TGTGCCAGTAGTCTTATACAGGGGTCCGGGGATGGCTACACCTTC. It yields the protein CASSLIQGSGDGYTF.